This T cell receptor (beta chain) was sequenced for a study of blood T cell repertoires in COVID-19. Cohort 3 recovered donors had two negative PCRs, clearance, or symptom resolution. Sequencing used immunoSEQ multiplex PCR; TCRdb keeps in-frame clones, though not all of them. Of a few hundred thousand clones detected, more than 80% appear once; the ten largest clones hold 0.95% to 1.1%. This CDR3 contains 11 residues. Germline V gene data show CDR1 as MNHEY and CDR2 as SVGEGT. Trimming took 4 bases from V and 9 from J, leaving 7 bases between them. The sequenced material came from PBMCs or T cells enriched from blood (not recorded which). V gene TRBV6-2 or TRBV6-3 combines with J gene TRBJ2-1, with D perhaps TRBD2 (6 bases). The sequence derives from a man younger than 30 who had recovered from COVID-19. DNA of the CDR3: TGTGCCAGCAGTTTCGGGAGTGAGCAGTTCTTC. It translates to CASSFGSEQFF.